These 26 T cell receptor beta chains were sequenced from one sample in a study of T cell repertoires in cytomegalovirus infection. TCRdb re-analysed the reads in MiXCR, keeping a single row per CDR3 protein. This table has 450,000 to 550,000 distinct CDR3 sequences, about 42% appearing once. What these receptors recognize is not known. Sample: cultured PBMCs, taken from culture after CMV antigen stimulation. Receptors were obtained from a human donor in good health (CMV status not recorded). Some clones in this sample may be carry-over from other donors' samples.

The V and J genes are TRBV6-5 and TRBJ2-1; 11 positions agree with TRBD2. The CDR3 has 17 amino acids. After removal of 5 bases from V and 8 bases from J, the junction contained 14 bases not matched to a gene. Germline CDR1 and CDR2: MNHEY and SVGAGI. The CDR3, as DNA: TGTGCCAGCAGTCGCCATAGCGGGGGGGCCTGGGGCGATGAGCAGTTCTTC. Translation gives CASSRHSGGAWGDEQFF.

This clonotype showed up many times. The J gene is TRBJ2-1, the V gene TRBV7-8; 12 bases align to TRBD2. CDR3 size: 16 residues. After removal of 4 bases from V and 7 bases from J, the junction contained 8 bases not matched to a gene. Germline assignment: CDR1 SGHVS and CDR2 FQNEAQ. CDR3 in amino acids: CASSYPSGGAGNEQFF. The CDR3, as DNA: TGTGCCAGCAGCTACCCTAGCGGGGGGGCGGGGAATGAGCAGTTCTTC.

This clonotype turned up a few times. The rearrangement uses TRBV4-1 and TRBJ2-6, with D unresolved. Germline CDR1 MGHRA, CDR2 YSYEKL. V was shortened by 0 bases and J by 4 bases, with 7 bases between the two germline ends. CDR3 length: 15 residues. The CDR3 loop reads CASSQENSGANVLTF. The CDR3 DNA reads TGCGCCAGCAGCCAAGAAAACTCCGGGGCCAACGTCCTGACTTTC.

CDR3 in amino acids: CASSLGGRGVDSPLHF. The CDR3 DNA is TGTGCCAGCAGCCTTGGCGGAAGGGGAGTGGATTCACCCCTCCACTTT. The V and J genes are TRBV5-6 and TRBJ1-6, with TRBD1 as a possible D gene (5 bases). The germline gives CDR1 SGHDT, CDR2 YYEEEE. This CDR3 is 16 amino acids long. Deletions cut 4 bases from V and 8 bases from J, with 19 bases between.

This clonotype was seen a few times. The rearrangement links TRBV7-2 to TRBJ1-1; D not resolved. CDR1 and CDR2 from the germline V gene are SGHTA and FQGNSA. V lost 3 bases to trimming and J lost 1 base, with 18 bases between them. This CDR3 comprises 17 residues. The CDR3 loop reads CASSFRQPGPGNTEAFF. In DNA, the CDR3 is TGTGCCAGCAGCTTTAGGCAACCTGGGCCTGGGAACACTGAAGCTTTCTTT.

V usage is TRBV19 and J usage is TRBJ1-5; D not resolved. CDR3 length: 14 residues. Germline V gene data show CDR1 as LNHDA and CDR2 as SQIVND (reference sequence). The V end lost 1 base, the J end lost 4 bases, and 8 bases lay between the germline ends. The CDR3 here is CASSIGERNQPQHF. Here the CDR3 DNA reads TGTGCCAGTAGTATAGGGGAAAGGAATCAGCCCCAGCATTTT.

The J gene is TRBJ2-2, the V gene TRBV12-3 or TRBV12-4; the match to TRBD2 covers 7 bases. This CDR3 is 13 amino acids long. V was pared by 7 bases and J by 6 bases, with 5 bases of the junction left unmatched. The CDR3 DNA is TGTGCCAGCACCGTGACTAGCCCCGGGGAGCTGTTTTTT. It specifies CASTVTSPGELFF.

The chain joins TRBV12-3 or TRBV12-4 to TRBJ2-5; D is unclear. Between the trimmed V and J ends, which lost 5 bases and 5 bases, there was a span of 12 bases. There are 13 residues in the CDR3. CDR3 sequence: CASSAHLGETQYF. CDR3 nucleotide sequence: TGTGCCAGCAGTGCCCATCTGGGGGAGACCCAGTACTTC.

In DNA form, the CDR3 reads TGTGCCAGCAGACCCTTAGCGGATCAGCCCCAGCATTTT. It codes for CASRPLADQPQHF. The chain employs TRBV6-1 and TRBJ1-5; D gene ambiguous. The CDR3 consists of 13 residues. Germline CDR1 is MNHNS and CDR2 is SASEGT. Trimming removed 6 bases from V and 5 bases from J, with 11 bases in between.

This clonotype was found once. The J gene is TRBJ1-5, the V gene TRBV7-2, with unresolved D. The CDR3 has 17 amino acids. V dropped 5 bases and J dropped 0 bases, with 17 bases sitting between them. Per the germline V gene, CDR1 is SGHTA and CDR2 is FQGNSA. The CDR3 here is CASSHHRETYSNQPQHF. CDR3 sequence (DNA): TGTGCCAGCAGCCATCACCGGGAGACCTATAGCAATCAGCCCCAGCATTTT.

The CDR3 bases are TGTGCCAGCAGCTCCCGTACGGGACTAGCCTACAATGAGCAGTTCTTC. This codes for CASSSRTGLAYNEQFF. This chain joins TRBV7-9 and TRBJ2-1, with 8 bases that match TRBD2. From germline, CDR1 is SEHNR and CDR2 FQNEAQ (reference sequence). The CDR3 loop spans 16 amino acids. V shed 4 bases and J 2 bases; nucleotides not matched to a gene: 7.

The table lists this clonotype with many counts. The chain employs TRBV5-1 and TRBJ2-6; D is ambiguous. The germline V gene encodes CDR1 SGHRS and CDR2 YFSETQ. V dropped 2 bases and J dropped 2 bases, with 2 bases sitting between them. The CDR3 is 13 residues long. The CDR3 coding sequence is TGCGCCAGCAGCTTTGCTGGGGCCAACGTCCTGACTTTC. This translates into CASSFAGANVLTF.

This clonotype was counted between two and nine times. The chain combines TRBV11-3 with TRBJ2-5; 8 positions match TRBD2. CDR3 length: 15 residues. Losses at the gene ends were 2 bases for V and 5 bases for J; bases not matched to a gene: 7. Germline lookup yields CDR1 SGHNT and CDR2 YENEEA. Here the CDR3 reads CASSLNGGGLETQYF. Written as DNA, the CDR3 is TGTGCCAGCAGCTTAAACGGGGGGGGCCTGGAGACCCAGTACTTC.

J is TRBJ1-5 and V is TRBV28; unclear D gene. In germline, CDR1 is MDHEN, CDR2 SYDVKM. This CDR3 spans 14 amino acids. The ends were cut back, 8 bases at V and 0 bases at J, with 11 bases in the middle. DNA of the CDR3: TGTGCCAGCTGCCCAGCTTATAGCAATCAGCCCCAGCATTTT. It codes for CASCPAYSNQPQHF.

The chain combines TRBV4-3 with TRBJ1-2; 7 bases map to TRBD1. The V segment lost 0 bases and the J segment 4 bases; nucleotides outside the gene matches: 8. The CDR3 loop spans 16 amino acids. Germline-derived CDR1 and CDR2 are LGHNA and YSLEER. CDR3 region: CASSQDQQGRIYGYTF. DNA of the CDR3: TGCGCCAGCAGCCAAGATCAACAGGGGCGAATCTATGGCTACACCTTC.

The chain employs TRBV18 and TRBJ2-3; the D gene is possibly TRBD2 (6 bases). This CDR3 contains 13 residues. Trimming shortened V by 3 bases and J by 5 bases, and 9 bases separated the two germline ends. The germline V gene encodes CDR1 KGHSH and CDR2 LQKENI. CDR3 in DNA: TGTGCCAGCTCACCGGCGGGGCAAGATACGCAGTATTTT. Its translation is CASSPAGQDTQYF.

In this sample, this clonotype turned up a few times. The chain uses TRBV12-3 or TRBV12-4 and TRBJ2-1, with 7 bases identical to TRBD2. With 5 bases clipped from V and 7 bases from J, the junction kept 5 bases outside the gene matches. This CDR3 comprises 13 residues. CDR3 loop: CASSRSGENEQFF. The CDR3 DNA reads TGTGCCAGCAGTCGGAGCGGGGAAAATGAGCAGTTCTTC.

This clonotype was counted a few times. The chain is built from TRBV7-8 and TRBJ1-3, with D unclear. This CDR3 region has 16 residues. Trimming pared 5 bases from V and 0 bases from J, leaving 14 bases between. The V gene's germline CDR1 is SGHVS and CDR2 FQNEAQ. DNA of the CDR3: TGTGCCAGCAGCCTAAGGGCCGGGATCTCTGGAAACACCATATATTTT. Residues: CASSLRAGISGNTIYF.

This clonotype was observed a few times. This chain links TRBV7-2 with TRBJ2-3; the D call may be TRBD1 or TRBD2 (6 bases each). The length of the CDR3 is 13 residues. Per germline, CDR1 SGHTA and CDR2 FQGNSA. Trimming pared 10 bases from V and 0 bases from J, leaving 11 bases between. CDR3 DNA sequence: TGTGCCATTCGGGGGCTTAGCACAGATACGCAGTATTTT. Translating gives CAIRGLSTDTQYF.

CDR3 region: CASTLFSQPQHF. Here the CDR3 DNA reads TGTGCCAGCACCCTTTTTAGTCAGCCCCAGCATTTT. V is TRBV28 and J is TRBJ1-5; no clear D gene. CDR1 MDHEN and CDR2 SYDVKM come from the germline V gene. CDR3 length equals 12 residues. Deletions cut 7 bases from V and 6 bases from J, with 10 bases between.

The chain employs TRBV4-1 and TRBJ2-7; tentative D call: TRBD1 (6 bases). Germline V gives CDR1 MGHRA, CDR2 YSYEKL. This CDR3 spans 16 amino acids. V lost 1 base and J 4 bases, leaving 17 bases between the germline ends. The CDR3 here is CASSQGVGQKKYEQYF. CDR3 bases: TGCGCCAGCAGCCAAGGCGTAGGACAGAAAAAATACGAGCAGTACTTC.

The chain employs TRBV7-9 and TRBJ2-5, with a weak D call TRBD2 (5 bases). This CDR3 spans 17 amino acids. Trimming left V 1 base short and J 1 base short, with 16 bases between. The germline CDR1 and CDR2 sequences are SEHNR and FQNEAQ (reference sequence). The CDR3 reads CASSLGVGVAGQETQYF. In DNA form, the CDR3 reads TGTGCCAGCAGCTTAGGGGTCGGGGTAGCAGGCCAAGAGACCCAGTACTTC.

The genes are TRBV5-6 and TRBJ2-5; 8 bases match TRBD2. The trim removed 4 bases at V and 5 bases at J, leaving 10 bases unmatched. Per germline, CDR1 SGHDT and CDR2 YYEEEE. The CDR3 extends over 15 amino acids. This CDR3 reads CASSGGVAGWETQYF. In nucleotides, the CDR3 is TGTGCCAGCAGCGGTGGGGTAGCGGGGTGGGAGACCCAGTACTTC.

This clonotype appeared a few times. The CDR3 DNA sequence: TGTGCCAGCAGTGACAATAATTCACCCCTCCACTTT. As protein: CASSDNNSPLHF. J is TRBJ1-6 and V is TRBV6-4; D gene unclear. The V end was cut by 2 bases, the J end by 5 bases, with 1 base between. Germline-derived CDR1 and CDR2 are MRHNA and SNTAGT. The length of the CDR3 is 12 residues.

V usage is TRBV7-2 and J usage is TRBJ1-2; no clear D. This CDR3 is built from 14 residues. The V end was cut by 6 bases, the J end by 2 bases, with 13 bases between. Per germline, CDR1 SGHTA and CDR2 FQGNSA. The DNA of the CDR3 is TGTGCCAGCAGGCGGTCGGGCGGGAACTATGGCTACACCTTC. Residues: CASRRSGGNYGYTF.

This clonotype was seen at least ten times. Its ends do not fully match the called genes, so a read error is possible. The CDR3 here is CASSLSGQETQYF. The CDR3 DNA follows: TGTGCCAGCAGTTTGAGCGGTCAAGAGACCCAGTACTTC. The chain is built from TRBV5-1 and TRBJ2-5; possibly TRBD2 for D (5 bases). This CDR3 region has 13 residues. Germline CDR1 SGHRS, CDR2 YFSETQ.